This TCR beta chain came from a study of T cell responses to AZD1222 COVID-19 vaccine. Findings and limits, study-wide: The peak T cell response came first, and repertoires were sampled only after it. Among the donors, most were white British and more were female, and clonal diversity was possibly underestimated. Per reports, nearly half of all spike-specific TCRs target regions that are unmutated in variants.

As for this clone: Its antigen is as yet unknown.

The CDR3 length is 13 residues. Assay used: immunoSEQ multiplex PCR; TCRdb lists only in-frame clones, some missing. The table shows about 160,000 clones, with over 75% occurring only once. The chain uses TRBV21-1 and TRBJ2-2. TRBV21-1 is flagged as a pseudogene. Sample: peripheral blood, taken 28 days after the second AZD1222 dose. The source is an adult who received the AZD1222 COVID-19 vaccine. For the CDR3, the DNA is TGTGCCAGCACTAAGGGTAACACCGGGGAGCTGTTTTTT. Protein: CASTKGNTGELFF.